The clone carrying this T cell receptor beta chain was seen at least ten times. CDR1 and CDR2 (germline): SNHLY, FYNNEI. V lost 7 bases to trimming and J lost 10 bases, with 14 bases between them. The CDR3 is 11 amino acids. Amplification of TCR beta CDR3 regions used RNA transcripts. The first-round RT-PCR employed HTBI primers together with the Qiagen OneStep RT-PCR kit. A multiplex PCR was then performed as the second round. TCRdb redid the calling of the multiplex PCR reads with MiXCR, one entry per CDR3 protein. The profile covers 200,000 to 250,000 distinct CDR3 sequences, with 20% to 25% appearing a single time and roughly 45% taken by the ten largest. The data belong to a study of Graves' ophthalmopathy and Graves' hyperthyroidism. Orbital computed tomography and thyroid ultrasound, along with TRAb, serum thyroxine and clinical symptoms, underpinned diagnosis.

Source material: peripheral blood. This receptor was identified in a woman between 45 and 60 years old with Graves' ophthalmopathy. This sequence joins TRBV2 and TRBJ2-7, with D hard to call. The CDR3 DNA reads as TGTGCCAGCATTGGCAGCCTCCGCCAGTACTTC. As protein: CASIGSLRQYF.